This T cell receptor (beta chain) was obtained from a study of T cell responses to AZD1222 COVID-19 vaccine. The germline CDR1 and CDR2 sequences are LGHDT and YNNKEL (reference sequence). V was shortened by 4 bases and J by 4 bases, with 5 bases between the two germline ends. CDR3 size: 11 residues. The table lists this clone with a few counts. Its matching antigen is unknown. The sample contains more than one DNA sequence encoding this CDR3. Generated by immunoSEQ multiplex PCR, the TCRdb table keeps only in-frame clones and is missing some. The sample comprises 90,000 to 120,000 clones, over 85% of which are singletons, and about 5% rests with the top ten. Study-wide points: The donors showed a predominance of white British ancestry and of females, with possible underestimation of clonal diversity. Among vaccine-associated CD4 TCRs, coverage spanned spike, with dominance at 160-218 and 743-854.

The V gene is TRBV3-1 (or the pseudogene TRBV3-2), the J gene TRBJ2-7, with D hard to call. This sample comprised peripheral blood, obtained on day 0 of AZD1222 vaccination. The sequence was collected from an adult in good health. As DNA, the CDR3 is TGTGCCAGCAGCCGCGGATACGAGCAGTACTTC. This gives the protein CASSRGYEQYF.